These 5 T cell receptor beta chains were all obtained from the same sample, sequenced in a study of blood T cells in healthy people across ages. A J-beta primer mix and a sample-barcoded 5' primer were used in a second PCR of about 6 to 12 cycles. TCRdb used MiXCR to reprocess the 5' RACE reads, holding one entry per CDR3 protein. This table holds approximately 600,000 distinct CDR3 sequences, 58% found once. The sequenced material came from blood. These receptors came from a man in his 60s in good health.

CDR3 in amino acids: CASSQQGGTDTQYF. The CDR3 DNA reads TGTGCCAGCAGTCAACAGGGGGGCACAGATACGCAGTATTTT. This chain joins TRBV12-3 or TRBV12-4 and TRBJ2-3, with 8 positions matching TRBD1. This CDR3 has 14 residues. The V segment lost 5 bases and the J segment 1 base; nucleotides outside the gene matches: 2.

The DNA of the CDR3 is TGTGCCAGCAGTTCCCAGGGGTTTAAAAACATTCAGTACTTC. Protein sequence: CASSSQGFKNIQYF. The rearrangement joins TRBV27 to TRBJ2-7, with D perhaps matching TRBD1 (6 bases). The tail of the sequence fits TRBJ2-4 better, so the J call may be wrong. Per the germline V gene, CDR1 is MNHEY and CDR2 is SMNVEV (reference sequence). The CDR3 is 14 residues long.

This sequence joins TRBV20-1 and TRBJ1-1, with 9 bases identical to TRBD1. J lost 3 bases, V lost 5 bases, and 7 bases had no gene match. The CDR3 sequence is 14 residues long. Germline V gene lookup returns CDR1 DFQATT and CDR2 SNEGSKA (reference sequence). The CDR3 reads CSARTRTGDTEAFF. CDR3 coding DNA: TGCAGTGCTCGGACAAGGACAGGGGACACTGAAGCTTTCTTT.

With respect to this clonotype: This may stem from a read error, because a much larger clone lies one nucleotide away. The V call is TRBV6-2 or TRBV6-3, the J call TRBJ2-1, with 10 bases identical to TRBD2. Germline V gene lookup returns CDR1 MNHEY and CDR2 SVGEGT. CDR3 length equals 14 residues. Losses at the gene ends were 4 bases for V and 15 bases for J; bases not matched to a gene: 12. CDR3 nucleotide sequence: TGTGCCAGCAGTTGCCTGACCAGCGGGGGGGCCATGTTCTTC. As protein: CASSCLTSGGAMFF.

This clonotype was seen a few times. The gene calls are TRBV20-1 and TRBJ2-5; 11 nucleotides match TRBD2. CDR3 size: 13 residues. Germline lookup yields CDR1 DFQATT and CDR2 SNEGSKA (reference sequence). After removal of 6 bases from V and 5 bases from J, the junction contained 5 bases not matched to a gene. The CDR3 reads CSALAGGWETQYF. The CDR3 DNA sequence: TGCAGTGCCCTAGCGGGGGGTTGGGAGACCCAGTACTTC.